This T cell receptor (beta chain) emerged from a study of blood T cells in healthy people across ages. Study-wide results and limits: Roughly linear age-related decline in beta diversity appeared, significant by age about 37. PBMCs went unsorted, and a conclusive naive versus antigen-experienced comparison was therefore prevented.

This CDR3 spans 14 amino acids. The germline V gene has CDR1 MNHEY and CDR2 SVGEGT. Every donor gave ten milliliters of peripheral blood. It was with a sample-barcoded 5' primer and a J-beta primer mix that a second PCR of about 6 to 11 cycles was run. Via MiXCR, TCRdb re-called the 5' RACE reads, giving one row per CDR3 protein. The sample yields around 800,000 distinct CDR3 sequences, roughly 44% seen once. With regard to this clonotype: Its antigen is currently unknown.

The rearrangement joins TRBV6-2 or TRBV6-3 to TRBJ2-5; tentative D call: TRBD1 (7 bases). Matching the DNA end better, TRBJ2-7 makes the J call doubtful. The TCR sequence derives from a man aged 60-69 years in good health. The material sequenced was blood. CDR3 nucleotides: TGTGCCAGCACCCTAGGAGGGGGCCGGTACGAGCAGTACTTC. It encodes CASTLGGGRYEQYF.